A single sample gave rise to the 24 T cell receptor beta chains below, sequenced in a study of cytomegalovirus exposure and HLA in healthy donors. PCR employed 60 Vbeta and 13 Jbeta primers. Using immunoSEQ multiplex PCR, the repertoire was profiled, and TCRdb retains in-frame clones only, with some absent. The sample carries 91,000 or so clones, more than 75% recorded once. Sequences were obtained from PBMCs. Receptors were obtained from a man younger than 40 in good health and CMV-seropositive.

The rearrangement links TRBV7-9 to TRBJ1-2; unclear D gene. CDR1 and CDR2 from the germline V gene are SEHNR and FQNEAQ (reference sequence). The CDR3 is 13 amino acids. V was pared by 1 base and J by 4 bases, with 7 bases between. The CDR3 bases are TGTGCCAGCAGCTTAGATGGAGCCTATGGCTACACCTTC. It is translated as CASSLDGAYGYTF.

In this sample, this clone turned up once. The rearrangement uses TRBV2 and TRBJ2-5; 7 positions agree with TRBD1. Trimming at V came to 10 bases and at J to 4 bases, leaving 9 bases not matched to a gene. The CDR3 is 13 residues long. In germline, CDR1 is SNHLY, CDR2 FYNNEI. In nucleotides, the CDR3 is TGTGCCACGGGGCCAAGGGGGCTAGAGACCCAGTACTTC. Translating it yields CATGPRGLETQYF.

The chain links TRBV27 to TRBJ1-1; D not resolved. Trimming removed 0 bases at V and 11 bases at J, with 16 bases between. Per the germline V gene, CDR1 is MNHEY and CDR2 is SMNVEV (reference sequence). The CDR3 is 14 residues long. CDR3 nucleotides: TGTGCCAGCAGTTTATCGAGGGTTCACTCCGGGGCTTTCTTT. As protein: CASSLSRVHSGAFF.

The J gene is TRBJ2-7, the V gene TRBV4-3; D is uncertain. Trimming stripped 0 bases from V and 2 bases from J, with 11 bases between. CDR3 length: 15 residues. The germline V gene encodes CDR1 LGHNA and CDR2 YSLEER. The CDR3 protein is CASSQDLPLPYEQYF. The CDR3 DNA is TGCGCCAGCAGCCAAGATCTTCCCCTCCCCTACGAGCAGTACTTC.

This rearrangement joins TRBV28 to TRBJ2-7, with 9 bases identical to TRBD1. The CDR3 consists of 15 residues. V gave up 4 bases and J gave up 4 bases; unmatched junction bases: 8. Per germline, CDR1 MDHEN and CDR2 SYDVKM. For the CDR3, the DNA is TGTGCCAGCAGTTCCCGACAGGGGGGACGGTACGAGCAGTACTTC. Translating gives CASSSRQGGRYEQYF.

This clone occurred once. This chain links TRBV5-4 with TRBJ2-2, with TRBD2 matching over 7 bases. CDR1 is SGHNT and CDR2 is YYREEE in the germline V gene (reference sequence). This CDR3 region has 15 residues. J was trimmed by 3 bases and V by 3 bases; bases with no gene match: 5. CDR3 in amino acids: CASSWGGLYTGELFF. The CDR3 region has the DNA TGTGCCAGCAGCTGGGGGGGACTCTACACCGGGGAGCTGTTTTTT. Supplemented by reference TRBV5-4 and TRBJ2-2, the full variable domain reads ETGVTQSPTHLIKTRGQQVTLRCSSQSGHNTVSWYQQALGQGPQFIFQYYREEENGRGNFPPRFSGLQFPNYSSELNVNALELDDSALYLCASSWGGLYTGELFFGEGSRLTVL.

This chain uses TRBV7-9 with TRBJ2-2, with 7 bases that match TRBD2. This CDR3 comprises 16 residues. Losses at the gene ends were 2 bases for V and 5 bases for J; bases not matched to a gene: 8. Germline CDR1 reads SEHNR; CDR2 reads FQNEAQ (reference sequence). The CDR3, as DNA: TGTGCCAGCAGCTTAATAGGCGGGAGAGGTACCGGGGAGCTGTTTTTT. It encodes CASSLIGGRGTGELFF.

The chain couples TRBV28 to TRBJ1-5; tentative D call: TRBD1 (5 bases). This CDR3 contains 15 residues. The V end lost 8 bases, the J end lost 3 bases, and 17 bases lay between the germline ends. Germline lookup yields CDR1 MDHEN and CDR2 SYDVKM. CDR3 amino acids: CASGQVTFINQPQHF. CDR3 nucleotides: TGTGCCAGCGGACAAGTGACCTTTATCAATCAGCCCCAGCATTTT.

CDR3 nucleotides: TGTGCCAGCAGCTTTACGGGACAGGGTAGCACAGATACGCAGTATTTT. The encoded protein is CASSFTGQGSTDTQYF. The rearrangement joins TRBV5-6 to TRBJ2-3, with TRBD1 matching over 9 bases. The V segment lost 2 bases and the J segment 0 bases; nucleotides outside the gene matches: 4. The germline gives CDR1 SGHDT, CDR2 YYEEEE. The CDR3 extends over 16 amino acids.

V gene TRBV27 combines with J gene TRBJ2-5; TRBD2 matches at 7 bases. The CDR3 consists of 13 residues. V was pared by 4 bases and J by 4 bases, with 3 bases of the junction left unmatched. In germline, CDR1 is MNHEY, CDR2 SMNVEV (reference sequence). CDR3 protein: CASSYGGGETQYF. CDR3 DNA sequence: TGTGCCAGCAGTTACGGCGGGGGAGAGACCCAGTACTTC.

The V gene is TRBV5-4, the J gene TRBJ2-3; 9 nucleotides agree with TRBD2. This CDR3 has 15 residues. The ends lost 4 bases at V and 5 bases at J; junction bases unmatched: 8. CDR1 and CDR2 from the germline V gene are SGHNT and YYREEE (reference sequence). The CDR3 nucleotides are TGTGCCAGCAGCCCCATAGCGGGGGCCTTAGATACGCAGTATTTT. It codes for CASSPIAGALDTQYF. Together with reference TRBV5-4 and TRBJ2-3, the CDR3 gives the full variable domain: ETGVTQSPTHLIKTRGQQVTLRCSSQSGHNTVSWYQQALGQGPQFIFQYYREEENGRGNFPPRFSGLQFPNYSSELNVNALELDDSALYLCASSPIAGALDTQYFGPGTRLTVL.

The gene calls are TRBV5-1 and TRBJ2-5; 7 nucleotides align to TRBD1. CDR1 SGHRS and CDR2 YFSETQ come from the germline V gene. The CDR3 is 16 residues long. V lost 0 bases, J lost 4 bases, and 9 bases stayed unmatched. This CDR3 is CASSLVPQGERETQYF. CDR3 nucleotides: TGCGCCAGCAGCTTGGTTCCGCAGGGGGAAAGAGAGACCCAGTACTTC.

V usage is TRBV28 and J usage is TRBJ1-1; 7 bases align to TRBD1. Per the germline V gene, CDR1 is MDHEN and CDR2 is SYDVKM. Trimming removed 6 bases from V and 1 base from J; junction bases left unmatched: 8. The CDR3 is made up of 15 amino acids. The CDR3 sequence: CASSAPRTGNTEAFF. The CDR3 DNA sequence: TGTGCCAGCAGCGCCCCAAGGACAGGGAACACTGAAGCTTTCTTT.

The chain employs TRBV4-1 and TRBJ2-5, with 12 bases fitting TRBD2. CDR3 length: 15 residues. Looked up from germline, CDR1 is MGHRA and CDR2 is YSYEKL. J was trimmed by 11 bases and V by 1 base; bases with no gene match: 8. For the CDR3, the DNA is TGCGCCAGCAGCCAAGTCGGGACTAGCGGGTCTGAGCAGTACTTC. Protein sequence: CASSQVGTSGSEQYF.

The V call is TRBV5-8, the J call TRBJ1-5; D might be TRBD1 (5 bases). V lost 2 bases, J lost 4 bases, and 10 bases lay in between. Germline lookup yields CDR1 SGHTS and CDR2 YDEGEE. This CDR3 comprises 14 residues. The CDR3 protein is CASSFSGGNQPQHF. The CDR3 DNA reads TGTGCCAGCAGCTTCTCGGGGGGTAATCAGCCCCAGCATTTT.

This chain connects TRBV5-1 to TRBJ1-1; a possible D gene is TRBD1 (6 bases). The V end was cut by 1 base, the J end by 6 bases, with 16 bases between. This CDR3 spans 15 amino acids. CDR1 and CDR2 from the germline V gene are SGHRS and YFSETQ. Here the CDR3 DNA reads TGCGCCAGCAGCTTGATCCAGGGGCGAGTGTCTGAAGCTTTCTTT. Translating gives CASSLIQGRVSEAFF.

For this clone: Different DNA sequences within this sample yield the same CDR3. The chain links TRBV6-5 to TRBJ1-5; D gene unclear. This CDR3 is 13 amino acids long. CDR1 is MNHEY and CDR2 is SVGAGI in the germline V gene. Trimming removed 0 bases at V and 5 bases at J, with 5 bases between. This CDR3 reads CASSYSRDQPQHF. The CDR3 DNA reads as TGTGCCAGCAGTTACTCGAGGGATCAGCCCCAGCATTTT.

The chain employs TRBV18 and TRBJ2-5; tentative D call: TRBD2 (7 bases). Trimming cost V 4 bases and J 5 bases, with 17 bases left between them. The CDR3 totals 15 residues. CDR1 KGHSH and CDR2 LQKENI come from the germline V gene. CDR3 loop: CASSRGGATGETQYF. CDR3 sequence (DNA): TGTGCCAGCTCACGCGGGGGCGCCACGGGGGAGACCCAGTACTTC.

This clone occurred once. The V and J genes are TRBV29-1 and TRBJ2-3, with D uncertain. The V end was cut by 4 bases, the J end by 6 bases, with 5 bases between. The CDR3 covers 10 residues. Germline V CDR1 and CDR2: SQVTM, ANQGSEA. CDR3 sequence: CSVVEDTQYF. The CDR3 DNA follows: TGCAGCGTTGTTGAGGATACGCAGTATTTT.

The V call is TRBV5-1, the J call TRBJ1-5; TRBD1 agrees at 7 bases. Germline V gene sequence: CDR1 SGHRS, CDR2 YFSETQ. With V trimmed by 2 bases and J by 0 bases, 2 bases remained unmatched. CDR3 size: 15 residues. This chain's CDR3 is CASSFTGDSNQPQHF. CDR3 DNA: TGCGCCAGCAGCTTTACAGGGGATAGCAATCAGCCCCAGCATTTT.

The chain recombines TRBV27 with TRBJ2-3, with D maybe TRBD1 (6 bases). Trimming removed 0 bases from V and 10 bases from J, with 11 bases in between. This CDR3 has 13 residues. Germline CDR1 reads MNHEY; CDR2 reads SMNVEV (reference sequence). The CDR3 region has the DNA TGTGCCAGCAGTTTATCGGGACACCCGGCGCAGTATTTT. Translated, it gives CASSLSGHPAQYF.

The chain carries TRBV5-1 and TRBJ1-1; TRBD1 matches 11 bases. CDR1 SGHRS and CDR2 YFSETQ come from the germline V gene. The CDR3 has 18 residues. The V segment lost 4 bases and the J segment 0 bases; nucleotides outside the gene matches: 11. The CDR3 sequence is CASSPHSGTGGMNTEAFF. The CDR3 DNA follows: TGCGCCAGCAGCCCACACAGTGGGACAGGGGGAATGAACACTGAAGCTTTCTTT.

The chain has TRBV5-8 and TRBJ2-3, with 12 positions matching TRBD1. There are 16 residues in the CDR3. Losses at the gene ends were 0 bases for V and 3 bases for J; bases not matched to a gene: 2. The V gene's germline CDR1 is SGHTS and CDR2 YDEGEE. CDR3 in amino acids: CASSLGDRGRTDTQYF. DNA of the CDR3: TGTGCCAGCAGCTTGGGGGACAGGGGGCGAACAGATACGCAGTATTTT.

The DNA for the CDR3 is TGTGCCAGCAGCTGGGGGCTGAGGGGCGAGCAGTACTTC. Translated, it gives CASSWGLRGEQYF. The rearrangement joins TRBV11-1 to TRBJ2-7, with TRBD1 as a possible D gene (6 bases). CDR3 length: 13 amino acids. CDR1 and CDR2 (germline): SGHAT, FQDESV (reference sequence). V shed 4 bases and J shed 6 bases, with 13 bases lying between them. The whole variable domain, remainder taken from reference TRBV11-1 and TRBJ2-7, is EAEVAQSPRYKITEKSQAVAFWCDPISGHATLYWYRQILGQGPELLVQFQDESVVDDSQLPKDRFSAERLKGVDSTLKIQPAELGDSAMYLCASSWGLRGEQYFGPGTRLTVT.